These T cell receptor beta chains were read from a single sample in a study of blood T cell repertoires in COVID-19. Clones were sequenced by immunoSEQ multiplex PCR, and TCRdb holds only the in-frame ones, with some missing. The sample includes 200,000 or so clones, 75% to 90% of them seen just once. The specimen sequenced was peripheral blood. All receptors derive from a man in his sixties with acute or convalescent COVID-19. Each CDR3 is given with its conserved first and last residue. The D gene is left open where the match is weak. Clone size appears in some rows only: once, few, many, or a class for an expanded clone.

j_call | cdr3_length | clone_size | v_call | d_call | cdr3_aa | cdr3_nt
TRBJ2-7 | 15 | NA | TRBV10-3 | TRBD2 | CAISDPGLATYEQYF | TGTGCCATCAGTGACCCGGGACTAGCGACCTACGAGCAGTACTTC
TRBJ2-7 | 13 | once | TRBV6-5 | NA | CASSYSIAREQYF | TGTGCCAGCAGTTACTCCATAGCACGGGAGCAGTACTTC
TRBJ1-2 | 14 | NA | TRBV5-1 | TRBD1 | CASSIDRGGYGYTF | TGCGCCAGCAGCATTGACAGGGGCGGCTATGGCTACACCTTC
TRBJ2-1 | 16 | NA | TRBV7-3 | TRBD2 | CASSPYPWREGNEQFF | TGTGCCAGCAGCCCGTACCCATGGCGGGAGGGAAATGAGCAGTTCTTC
TRBJ2-7 | 15 | NA | TRBV7-2 | TRBD2 | CASSAGRGGVYEQYF | TGTGCCAGCAGCGCCGGGAGGGGAGGGGTGTACGAGCAGTACTTC
TRBJ2-1 | 17 | NA | TRBV15 | TRBD2 | CATSRERLAGLNNEQFF | TGTGCCACCAGCAGAGAAAGGCTAGCGGGACTAAACAATGAGCAGTTCTTC
TRBJ2-3 | 15 | once | TRBV5-1 | TRBD2 | CASTLAGGPEDTQYF | TGCGCCAGCACTCTAGCGGGAGGGCCGGAAGATACGCAGTATTTT
TRBJ1-6 | 17 | few | TRBV4-1 | NA | CASSQAGGVRDYSPLHF | TGCGCCAGCAGCCAAGCGGGGGGCGTTAGAGATTATTCACCCCTCCACTTT
TRBJ1-1 | 15 | once | TRBV11-2 | TRBD1 | CASSGRTGGPTEAFF | TGTGCCAGCAGCGGCCGGACAGGGGGTCCCACTGAAGCTTTCTTT
TRBJ1-1 | 16 | NA | TRBV28 | NA | CASSFAETGMNTEAFF | TGTGCCAGCAGTTTCGCGGAGACGGGAATGAACACTGAAGCTTTCTTT
TRBJ2-2 | 16 | NA | TRBV7-9 | TRBD1 | CASSPTGLIRTGELFF | TGTGCCAGCAGCCCGACAGGGCTCATCAGGACCGGGGAGCTGTTTTTT
TRBJ2-5 | 15 | NA | TRBV28 | TRBD1 | CASRPRDRGLETQYF | TGTGCCAGCAGACCCCGGGACAGGGGATTGGAGACCCAGTACTTC
TRBJ2-7 | 14 | NA | TRBV6-6 | TRBD1 | CASSSGDSSYEQYF | TGTGCCAGCAGTTCTGGGGACAGCTCCTACGAGCAGTACTTC
TRBJ2-2 | 18 | NA | TRBV4-3 | TRBD2 | CASSQEVAGGTNTGELFF | TGCGCCAGCAGCCAAGAAGTAGCGGGAGGGACGAACACCGGGGAGCTGTTTTTT
TRBJ1-2 | 14 | NA | TRBV28 | NA | CASSLGRGGYGYTF | TGTGCCAGCAGTTTAGGTCGCGGAGGGTATGGCTACACCTTC
TRBJ2-1 | 17 | once | TRBV6-2/TRBV6-3 | TRBD2 | CASSYPLRAGGENEQFF | TGTGCCAGCAGTTACCCCCTGCGAGCGGGAGGAGAGAATGAGCAGTTCTTC
TRBJ2-7 | 13 | NA | TRBV19 | NA | CATATQPTYEQYF | TGTGCCACCGCGACACAACCCACCTACGAGCAGTACTTC
TRBJ2-3 | 13 | NA | TRBV5-1 | NA | CASSSQRLDTQYF | TGCGCCAGCAGCTCACAACGATTGGATACGCAGTATTTT
TRBJ2-7 | 14 | NA | TRBV6-5 | NA | CASSPGVISYEQYF | TGTGCCAGCAGTCCGGGGGTCATCTCCTACGAGCAGTACTTC
TRBJ2-1 | 13 | NA | TRBV5-1 | NA | CASSLGGLNEQFF | TGCGCCAGCAGCTTGGGCGGACTTAATGAGCAGTTCTTC
TRBJ2-1 | 15 | NA | TRBV6-2/TRBV6-3 | TRBD2 | CASSYALAPYNEQFF | TGTGCCAGCAGTTACGCACTAGCGCCCTACAATGAGCAGTTCTTC
TRBJ2-7 | 15 | NA | TRBV2 | TRBD1 | CASNRQGTLAGEQYF | TGTGCCAGCAACAGACAGGGAACCCTCGCCGGCGAGCAGTACTTC
TRBJ1-4 | 15 | NA | TRBV5-1 | TRBD1 | CASSLLTGRNEKLFF | TGCGCCAGCAGCCTATTGACAGGGAGGAATGAAAAACTGTTTTTT
TRBJ2-1 | 13 | NA | TRBV4-3 | NA | CASSPRLLREQFF | TGCGCCAGCAGCCCGAGACTACTCCGGGAGCAGTTCTTC
TRBJ2-6 | 20 | NA | TRBV28 | TRBD1 | CASSPWASGTGGSGANVLTF | TGTGCCAGCAGTCCCTGGGCCTCCGGGACAGGGGGCTCTGGGGCCAACGTCCTGACTTTC
TRBJ1-2 | 15 | NA | TRBV6-1 | NA | CASSELQGRNYGYTF | TGTGCCAGCAGTGAACTGCAGGGTCGGAACTATGGCTACACCTTC
TRBJ1-4 | 13 | NA | TRBV5-4 | NA | CASKDTTNEKLFF | TGTGCCAGCAAGGACACAACTAATGAAAAACTGTTTTTT
TRBJ2-1 | 14 | once | TRBV27 | NA | CASSRWEGGNEQFF | TGTGCCAGCAGCCGGTGGGAAGGGGGCAATGAGCAGTTCTTC
TRBJ1-2 | 13 | NA | TRBV5-1 | NA | CASSPTGNYGYTF | TGCGCCAGCAGTCCGACTGGGAACTATGGCTACACCTTC
TRBJ1-1 | 15 | NA | TRBV9 | NA | CASSPHPERNTEAFF | TGTGCCAGCAGCCCCCACCCGGAGCGGAACACTGAAGCTTTCTTT
TRBJ1-4 | 12 | NA | TRBV7-2 | NA | CASSLYSEKLFF | TGTGCCAGCAGCTTATACAGTGAAAAACTGTTTTTT
TRBJ2-3 | 15 | NA | TRBV2 | NA | CASSEFRGSTDTQYF | TGTGCCAGCAGTGAATTCCGGGGGTCCACAGATACGCAGTATTTT
TRBJ2-7 | 11 | NA | TRBV28 | NA | CASSQIYEQYF | TGTGCCAGCAGCCAGATCTACGAGCAGTACTTC
TRBJ1-2 | 13 | once | TRBV10-3 | NA | CAISRTGKGGYTF | TGTGCCATCAGCCGCACAGGGAAGGGGGGCTACACCTTC
TRBJ2-5 | 11 | NA | TRBV14 | NA | CASSQGVTQYF | TGTGCCAGCAGCCAAGGAGTGACCCAGTACTTC
TRBJ2-1 | 16 | NA | TRBV27 | NA | CASSLRLLSSYNEQFF | TGTGCCAGCAGTTTGAGGCTACTTAGCTCCTACAATGAGCAGTTCTTC
TRBJ2-3 | 16 | NA | TRBV27 | TRBD1 | CASSIRVGTGKTSQYF | TGTGCCAGCAGCATAAGAGTCGGGACAGGGAAAACGTCGCAGTATTTT
TRBJ2-3 | 14 | NA | TRBV6-5 | NA | CASSYDSPTDTQYF | TGTGCCAGCAGTTACGACAGCCCCACAGATACGCAGTATTTT
TRBJ1-3 | 16 | NA | TRBV18 | TRBD1 | CASSLGTGVPGNTIYF | TGTGCCAGCTCACTGGGGACAGGGGTACCTGGAAACACCATATATTTT
TRBJ2-7 | 15 | NA | TRBV19 | NA | CASSIDLYSSYEQYF | TGTGCCAGTAGTATAGATTTGTACAGCTCCTACGAGCAGTACTTC
TRBJ2-4 | 13 | NA | TRBV10-3 | TRBD1 | CAISEDRGDIQYF | TGTGCCATCAGTGAAGACAGGGGGGACATTCAGTACTTC
TRBJ2-1 | 16 | NA | TRBV5-4 | TRBD2 | CASSGRTSGRFDEQFF | TGTGCCAGCAGCGGGCGGACTAGCGGGAGGTTCGATGAGCAGTTCTTC
TRBJ2-2 | 16 | NA | TRBV28 | TRBD1 | CASSPGVGQGPGELFF | TGTGCCAGCAGCCCTGGGGTGGGACAGGGGCCCGGGGAGCTGTTTTTT
TRBJ1-1 | 13 | NA | TRBV30 | TRBD1 | CALGQELLTEAFF | TGTGCCTTAGGACAGGAGTTATTAACTGAAGCTTTCTTT
TRBJ1-6 | 12 | NA | TRBV9 | NA | CASSLRDSPLHF | TGTGCCAGCAGCCTGAGGGATTCACCCCTCCACTTT
TRBJ1-2 | 14 | NA | TRBV7-2 | NA | CASNPRQTYGGYTF | TGTGCCAGCAACCCTCGACAGACCTATGGAGGCTACACCTTC
TRBJ1-6 | 12 | NA | TRBV6-2/TRBV6-3 | NA | CASSYGNSPLHF | TGTGCCAGCAGTTACGGCAATTCACCCCTCCACTTT
TRBJ1-1 | 18 | NA | TRBV2 | TRBD1 | CASSSGTVMTKRITEAFF | TGTGCCAGCAGCTCCGGGACAGTTATGACAAAGAGAATCACTGAAGCTTTCTTT
TRBJ2-1 | 16 | once | TRBV5-4 | TRBD2 | CASSFGGGSSYNEQFF | TGTGCCAGCAGCTTTGGGGGGGGTAGCTCCTACAATGAGCAGTTCTTC
TRBJ2-3 | 15 | NA | TRBV19 | NA | CASSIAGVGTDTQYF | TGTGCCAGTAGTATAGCAGGGGTCGGGACAGATACGCAGTATTTT
TRBJ1-2 | 13 | NA | TRBV28 | NA | CASSSSGVYGYTF | TGTGCCAGCAGTTCGTCAGGGGTCTATGGCTACACCTTC
TRBJ2-7 | 16 | NA | TRBV7-9 | TRBD2 | CASSLPRGGSRYEQYF | TGTGCCAGCAGCCTCCCCCGGGGCGGGAGTAGGTACGAGCAGTACTTC
TRBJ1-1 | 14 | NA | TRBV19 | NA | CASSIVNGNTEAFF | TGTGCCAGTAGTATAGTAAACGGTAACACTGAAGCTTTCTTT
TRBJ1-3 | 12 | NA | TRBV12-3/TRBV12-4 | NA | CASSFVGNTIYF | TGTGCCAGCAGTTTCGTTGGAAACACCATATATTTT
TRBJ2-5 | 13 | NA | TRBV2 | NA | CASSRGSWETQYF | TGTGCCAGCAGTCGCGGTAGCTGGGAGACCCAGTACTTC
TRBJ2-1 | 13 | once | TRBV18 | NA | CASSPAGNNEQFF | TGTGCCAGCTCACCGGCGGGTAACAATGAGCAGTTCTTC
TRBJ2-1 | 15 | NA | TRBV28 | TRBD2 | CASSLGLAGLHEQFF | TGTGCCAGCAGTTTGGGGCTAGCGGGACTCCATGAGCAGTTCTTC